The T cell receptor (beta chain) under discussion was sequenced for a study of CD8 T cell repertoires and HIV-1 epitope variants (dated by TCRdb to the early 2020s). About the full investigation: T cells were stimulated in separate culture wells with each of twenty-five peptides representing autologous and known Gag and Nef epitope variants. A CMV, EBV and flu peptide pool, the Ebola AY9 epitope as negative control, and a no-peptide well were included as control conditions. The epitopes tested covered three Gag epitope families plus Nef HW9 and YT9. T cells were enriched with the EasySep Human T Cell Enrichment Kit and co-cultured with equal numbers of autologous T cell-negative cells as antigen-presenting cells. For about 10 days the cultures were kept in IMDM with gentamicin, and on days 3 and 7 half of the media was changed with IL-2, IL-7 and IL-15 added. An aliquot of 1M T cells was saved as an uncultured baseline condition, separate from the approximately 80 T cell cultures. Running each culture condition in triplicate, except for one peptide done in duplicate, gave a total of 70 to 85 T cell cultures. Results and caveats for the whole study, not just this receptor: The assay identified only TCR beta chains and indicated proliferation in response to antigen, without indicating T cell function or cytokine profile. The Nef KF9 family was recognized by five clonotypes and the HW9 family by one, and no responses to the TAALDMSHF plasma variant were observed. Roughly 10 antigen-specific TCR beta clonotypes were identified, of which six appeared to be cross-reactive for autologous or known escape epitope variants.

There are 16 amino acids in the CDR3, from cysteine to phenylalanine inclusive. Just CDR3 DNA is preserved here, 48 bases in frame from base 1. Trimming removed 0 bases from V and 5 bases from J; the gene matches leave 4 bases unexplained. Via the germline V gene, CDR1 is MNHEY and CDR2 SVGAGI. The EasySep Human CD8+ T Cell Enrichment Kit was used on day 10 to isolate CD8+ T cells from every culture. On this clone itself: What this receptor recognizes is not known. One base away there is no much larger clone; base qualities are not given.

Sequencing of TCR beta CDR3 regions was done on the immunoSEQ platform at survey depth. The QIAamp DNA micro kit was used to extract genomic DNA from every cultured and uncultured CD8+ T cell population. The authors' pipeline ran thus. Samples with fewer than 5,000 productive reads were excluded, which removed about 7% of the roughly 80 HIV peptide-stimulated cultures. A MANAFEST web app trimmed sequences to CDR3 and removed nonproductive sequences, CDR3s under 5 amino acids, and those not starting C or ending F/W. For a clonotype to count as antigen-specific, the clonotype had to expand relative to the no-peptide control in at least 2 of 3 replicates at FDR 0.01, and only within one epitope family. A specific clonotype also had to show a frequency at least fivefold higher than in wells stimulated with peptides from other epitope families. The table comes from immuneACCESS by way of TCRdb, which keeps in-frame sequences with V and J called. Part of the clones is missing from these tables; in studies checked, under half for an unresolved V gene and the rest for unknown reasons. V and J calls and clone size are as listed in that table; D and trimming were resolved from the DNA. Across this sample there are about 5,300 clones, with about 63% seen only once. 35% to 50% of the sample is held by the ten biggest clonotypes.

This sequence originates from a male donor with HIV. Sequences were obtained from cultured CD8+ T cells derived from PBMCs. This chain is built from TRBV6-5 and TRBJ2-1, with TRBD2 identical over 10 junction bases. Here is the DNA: TGTGCCAGCAGTTACTCGCCTAGCGGGGGACACAATGAGCAGTTCTTC. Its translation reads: CASSYSPSGGHNEQFF.